The sample holds a few counts of the clone carrying this TCR beta chain. Preparing the TCRbeta library involved the use of unique molecular identifiers. TCRdb independently ran MiXCR on the PCR reads; one entry per CDR3 protein. In the table there are a few hundred thousand distinct CDR3 sequences, roughly 20% of which are singletons. The data originate from a study of T-cell reconstitution after alpha-beta-depleted transplantation in children. Trimming stripped 4 bases from V and 2 bases from J, with 16 bases between. This CDR3 spans 15 amino acids. Germline CDR1 SGHRS, CDR2 YFSETQ. The starting material was PBMCs from the stem cell graft donor, obtained from the stem cell graft. This clonotype was sampled from a human donor who donated a stem cell graft to a child with acute myeloid leukemia. The J gene is TRBJ2-7, the V gene TRBV5-1; no clear D gene. CDR3 DNA sequence: TGCGCCAGCAGCGCGGAGCCGTATAGTCCCTACGAGCAGTACTTC. It yields the protein CASSAEPYSPYEQYF.